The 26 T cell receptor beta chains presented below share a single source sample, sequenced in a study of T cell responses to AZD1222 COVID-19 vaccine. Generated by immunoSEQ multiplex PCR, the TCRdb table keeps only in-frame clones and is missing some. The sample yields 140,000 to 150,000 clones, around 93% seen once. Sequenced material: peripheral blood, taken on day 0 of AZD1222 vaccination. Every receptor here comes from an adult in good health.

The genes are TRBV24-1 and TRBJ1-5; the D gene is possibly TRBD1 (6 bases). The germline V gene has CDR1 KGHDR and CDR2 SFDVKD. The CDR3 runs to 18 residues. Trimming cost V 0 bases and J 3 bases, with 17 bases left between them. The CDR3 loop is CATSDLLSDRKLNQPQHF. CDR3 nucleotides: TGTGCCACCAGTGATTTGCTATCGGACAGAAAACTCAATCAGCCCCAGCATTTT.

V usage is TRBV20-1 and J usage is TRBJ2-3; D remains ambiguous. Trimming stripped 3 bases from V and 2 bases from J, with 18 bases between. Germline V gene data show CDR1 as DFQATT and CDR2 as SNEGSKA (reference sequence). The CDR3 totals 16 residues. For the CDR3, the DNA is TGCAGTGCTAGTACCCCCCAGTATTGGCCCACAGATACGCAGTATTTT. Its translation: CSASTPQYWPTDTQYF.

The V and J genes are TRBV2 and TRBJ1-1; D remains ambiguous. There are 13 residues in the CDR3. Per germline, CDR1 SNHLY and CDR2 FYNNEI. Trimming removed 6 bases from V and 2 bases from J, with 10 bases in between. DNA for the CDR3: TGTGCCAGCAGGCGGGGAGTTAACACTGAAGCTTTCTTT. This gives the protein CASRRGVNTEAFF.

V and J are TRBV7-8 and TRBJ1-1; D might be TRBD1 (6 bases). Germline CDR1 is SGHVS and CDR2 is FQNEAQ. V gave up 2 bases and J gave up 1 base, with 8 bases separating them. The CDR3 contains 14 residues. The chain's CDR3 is CASSLQGTNTEAFF. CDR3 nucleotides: TGTGCCAGCAGCTTACAGGGGACGAACACTGAAGCTTTCTTT. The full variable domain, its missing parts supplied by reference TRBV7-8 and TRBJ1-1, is GAGVSQSPRYKVAKRGQDVALRCDPISGHVSLFWYQQALGQGPEFLTYFQNEAQLDKSGLPSDRFFAERPEGSVSTLKIQRTQQEDSAVYLCASSLQGTNTEAFFGQGTRLTVV.

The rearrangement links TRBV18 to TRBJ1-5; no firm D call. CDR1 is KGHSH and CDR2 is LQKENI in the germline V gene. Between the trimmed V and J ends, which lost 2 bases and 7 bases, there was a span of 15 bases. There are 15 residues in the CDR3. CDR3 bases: TGTGCCAGCTCACCATTAGGACTTACGGGACAGCCCCAGCATTTT. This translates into CASSPLGLTGQPQHF.

The CDR3 is CASSYLLGRVLYTQYF. The CDR3 bases are TGTGCCAGCAGTTACCTACTAGGGAGGGTATTGTATACGCAGTATTTT. The J gene is TRBJ2-3, the V gene TRBV6-6, with TRBD2 identical over 7 bases. Per germline, CDR1 MNHNY and CDR2 SVGAGI (reference sequence). V was clipped by 2 bases and J by 7 bases; unmatched bases: 12. The CDR3 sequence is 16 residues long.

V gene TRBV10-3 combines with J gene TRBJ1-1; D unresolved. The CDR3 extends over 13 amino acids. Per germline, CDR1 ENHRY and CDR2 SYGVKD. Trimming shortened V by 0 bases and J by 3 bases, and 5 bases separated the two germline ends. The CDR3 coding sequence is TGTGCCATCAGTGAGTCTGGCTACACTGAAGCTTTCTTT. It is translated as CAISESGYTEAFF.

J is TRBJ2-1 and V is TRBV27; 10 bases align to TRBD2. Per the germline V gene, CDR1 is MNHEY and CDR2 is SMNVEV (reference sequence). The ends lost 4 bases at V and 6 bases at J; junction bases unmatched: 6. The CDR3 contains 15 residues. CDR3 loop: CASSSSGGESNEQFF. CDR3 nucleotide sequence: TGTGCCAGCAGTTCCAGCGGGGGGGAGAGCAATGAGCAGTTCTTC.

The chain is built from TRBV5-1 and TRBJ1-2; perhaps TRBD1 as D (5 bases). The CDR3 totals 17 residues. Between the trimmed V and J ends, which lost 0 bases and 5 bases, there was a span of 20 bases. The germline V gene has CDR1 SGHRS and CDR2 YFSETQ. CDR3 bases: TGCGCCAGCAGCTTGGCCACCGGCAGGGTCGCGATATATGGCTACACCTTC. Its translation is CASSLATGRVAIYGYTF. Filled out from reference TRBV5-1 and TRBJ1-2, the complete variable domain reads KAGVTQTPRYLIKTRGQQVTLSCSPISGHRSVSWYQQTPGQGLQFLFEYFSETQRNKGNFPGRFSGRQFSNSRSEMNVSTLELGDSALYLCASSLATGRVAIYGYTFGSGTRLTVV.

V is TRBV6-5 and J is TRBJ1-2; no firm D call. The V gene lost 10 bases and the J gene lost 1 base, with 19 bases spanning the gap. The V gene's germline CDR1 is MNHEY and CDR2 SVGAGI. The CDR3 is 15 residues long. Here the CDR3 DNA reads TGTGCCACCAAAAAAGCTACAGACCTTAACTATGGCTACACCTTC. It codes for CATKKATDLNYGYTF.

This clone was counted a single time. The chain's CDR3 is CASGGAGTGELFF. The CDR3 DNA sequence: TGTGCCAGCGGGGGGGCCGGCACCGGGGAGCTGTTTTTT. The V and J genes are TRBV11-3 and TRBJ2-2; D is possibly TRBD2 (7 bases). The V end lost 8 bases, the J end lost 4 bases, and 11 bases lay between the germline ends. The CDR3 length is 13 residues. Germline lookup yields CDR1 SGHNT and CDR2 YENEEA.

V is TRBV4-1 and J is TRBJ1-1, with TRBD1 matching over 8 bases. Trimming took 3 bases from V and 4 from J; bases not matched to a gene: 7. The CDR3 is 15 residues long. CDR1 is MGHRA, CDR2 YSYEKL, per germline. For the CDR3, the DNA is TGCGCCAGCAGCCACCTGACAGGGGCAGGCACTGAAGCTTTCTTT. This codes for CASSHLTGAGTEAFF.

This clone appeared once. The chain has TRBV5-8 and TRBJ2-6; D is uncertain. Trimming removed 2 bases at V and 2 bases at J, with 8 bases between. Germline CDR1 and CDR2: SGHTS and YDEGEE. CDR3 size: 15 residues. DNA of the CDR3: TGTGCCAGCAGCTTTGGACGGACTGGGGCCAACGTCCTGACTTTC. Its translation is CASSFGRTGANVLTF.

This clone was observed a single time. CDR3 in DNA: TGTGCCAGCAGTTTAGTGGCAGACCAACCCCTCCACTTT. Translation gives CASSLVADQPLHF. The V and J genes are TRBV12-3 or TRBV12-4 and TRBJ1-6; D is undetermined. Trimming pared 1 base from V and 12 bases from J, leaving 10 bases between. This CDR3 is 13 amino acids long.

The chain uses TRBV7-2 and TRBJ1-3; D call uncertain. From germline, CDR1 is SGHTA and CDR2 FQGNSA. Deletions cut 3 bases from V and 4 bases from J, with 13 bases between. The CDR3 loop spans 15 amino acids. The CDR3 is CASSFQVSGGNTIYF. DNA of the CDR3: TGTGCCAGCAGCTTCCAGGTTTCGGGGGGAAACACCATATATTTT.

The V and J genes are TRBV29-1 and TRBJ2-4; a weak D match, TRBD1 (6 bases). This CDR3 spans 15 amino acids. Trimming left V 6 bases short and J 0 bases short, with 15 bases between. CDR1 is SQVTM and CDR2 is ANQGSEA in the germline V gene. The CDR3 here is CSVTGTQIAKNIQYF. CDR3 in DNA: TGCAGCGTGACCGGGACACAAATAGCCAAAAACATTCAGTACTTC.

Here the CDR3 DNA reads TGCGCCAGCAGCCAAGGGTACAGGGGGCCTAATGAAAAACTGTTTTTT. Residues: CASSQGYRGPNEKLFF. The chain uses TRBV4-1 and TRBJ1-4; 9 bases are shared with TRBD1. CDR1 and CDR2 from the germline V gene are MGHRA and YSYEKL. CDR3 length: 16 amino acids. V lost 1 base to trimming and J lost 3 bases; unmatched junction nucleotides: 3.

Written as DNA, the CDR3 is TGTGCCAGCAGCCAAGATGGGGGTAACATTCAGTACTTC. This codes for CASSQDGGNIQYF. The V gene is TRBV4-2, the J gene TRBJ2-4; D could derive from TRBD1 or TRBD2 (5 bases each). V lost 0 bases, J lost 7 bases, and 7 bases lay in between. The germline gives CDR1 LGHNA, CDR2 YNFKEQ. The CDR3 runs 13 residues.

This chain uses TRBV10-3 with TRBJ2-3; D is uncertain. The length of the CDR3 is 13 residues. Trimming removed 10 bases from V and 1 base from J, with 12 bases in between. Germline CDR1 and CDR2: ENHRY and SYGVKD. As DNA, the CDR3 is TGTGCCAGAGCCTCTGGGCGCACAGATACGCAGTATTTT. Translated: CARASGRTDTQYF.

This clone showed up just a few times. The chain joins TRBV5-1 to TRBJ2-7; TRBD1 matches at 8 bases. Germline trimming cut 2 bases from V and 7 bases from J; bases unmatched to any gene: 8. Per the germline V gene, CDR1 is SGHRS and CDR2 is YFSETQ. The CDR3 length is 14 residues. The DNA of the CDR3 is TGCGCCAGCAGCTTCCTAACAGGGGGAGAGGAGCAGTACTTC. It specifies CASSFLTGGEEQYF.

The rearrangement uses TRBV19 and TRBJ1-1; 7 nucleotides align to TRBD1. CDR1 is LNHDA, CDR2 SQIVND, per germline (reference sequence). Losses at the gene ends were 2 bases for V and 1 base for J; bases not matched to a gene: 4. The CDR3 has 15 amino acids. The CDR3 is CASSIWDRKNTEAFF. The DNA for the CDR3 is TGTGCCAGTAGTATATGGGACAGAAAGAACACTGAAGCTTTCTTT.

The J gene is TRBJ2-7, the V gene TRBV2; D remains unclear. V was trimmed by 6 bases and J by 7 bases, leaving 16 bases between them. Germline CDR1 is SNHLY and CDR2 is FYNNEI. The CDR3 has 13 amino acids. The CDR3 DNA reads TGTGCCAGCAGCTCGGACCCCCCCAGGGAGCAGTACTTC. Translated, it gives CASSSDPPREQYF.

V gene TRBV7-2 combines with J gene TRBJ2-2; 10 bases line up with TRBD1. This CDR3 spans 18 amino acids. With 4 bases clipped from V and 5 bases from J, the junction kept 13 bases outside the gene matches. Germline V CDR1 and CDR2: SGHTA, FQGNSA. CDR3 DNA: TGTGCCAGCAGCTCACATCGACCCGGGACAGGGGCGACCGGGGAGCTGTTTTTT. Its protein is CASSSHRPGTGATGELFF.

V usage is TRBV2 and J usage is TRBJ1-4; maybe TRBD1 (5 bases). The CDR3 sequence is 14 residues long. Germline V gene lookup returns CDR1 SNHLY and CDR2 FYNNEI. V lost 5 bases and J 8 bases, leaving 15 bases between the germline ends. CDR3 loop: CASSPAGGGEKLFF. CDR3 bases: TGTGCCAGCAGTCCAGCGGGTGGGGGAGAAAAACTGTTTTTT.

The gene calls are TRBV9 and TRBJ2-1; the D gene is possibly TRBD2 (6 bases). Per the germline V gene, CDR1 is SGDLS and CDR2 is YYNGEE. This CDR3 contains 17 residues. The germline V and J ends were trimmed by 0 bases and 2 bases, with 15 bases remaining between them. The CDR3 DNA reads TGTGCCAGCAGCGTAGACCCTGGACTACCCCCCTACAATGAGCAGTTCTTC. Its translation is CASSVDPGLPPYNEQFF.

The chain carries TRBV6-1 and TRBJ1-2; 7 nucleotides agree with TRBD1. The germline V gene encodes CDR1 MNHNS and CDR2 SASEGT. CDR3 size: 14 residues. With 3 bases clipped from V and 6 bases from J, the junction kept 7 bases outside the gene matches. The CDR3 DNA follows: TGTGCCAGCAGTGAGAGACAGGGACTTGATGGCTACACCTTC. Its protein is CASSERQGLDGYTF.